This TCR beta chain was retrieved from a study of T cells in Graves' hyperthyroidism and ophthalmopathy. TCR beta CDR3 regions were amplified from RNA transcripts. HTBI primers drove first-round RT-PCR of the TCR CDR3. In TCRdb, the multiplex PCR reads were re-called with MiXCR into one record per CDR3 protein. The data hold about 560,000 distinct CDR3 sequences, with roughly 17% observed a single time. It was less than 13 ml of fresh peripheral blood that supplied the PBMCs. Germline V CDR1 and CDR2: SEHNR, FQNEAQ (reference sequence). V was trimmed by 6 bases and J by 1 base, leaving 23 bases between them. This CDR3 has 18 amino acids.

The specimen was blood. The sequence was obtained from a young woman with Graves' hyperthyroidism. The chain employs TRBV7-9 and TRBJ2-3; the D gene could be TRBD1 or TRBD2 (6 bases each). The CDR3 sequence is CASRRPGVPGARTDTQYF. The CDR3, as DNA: TGTGCCAGCAGAAGACCCGGGGTTCCGGGGGCTCGCACAGATACGCAGTATTTT.